This T cell receptor beta chain was sequenced during a study of T-cell reconstitution after alpha-beta-depleted transplantation in children. This clonotype was seen a handful of times. Preparation of the TCRbeta library used unique molecular identifiers. TCRdb independently ran MiXCR on the PCR reads; one entry per CDR3 protein. This table has around 370,000 distinct CDR3 sequences, 9% to 12% appearing once. Between the trimmed V and J ends, which lost 1 base and 6 bases, there was a span of 13 bases. The CDR3 length is 15 residues. Germline CDR1 reads SGHRS; CDR2 reads YFSETQ. The clonotype comes from a human donor who donated a stem cell graft to a child with acute lymphoblastic leukemia. The V gene is TRBV5-1, the J gene TRBJ2-2; maybe TRBD2 (5 bases). The starting material was PBMCs from the stem cell graft donor, obtained from the stem cell graft. CDR3 sequence reads: CASSLFTGSPGELFF. The CDR3 nucleotides are TGCGCCAGCAGCTTGTTTACGGGAAGTCCCGGGGAGCTGTTTTTT.